This section outlines one T cell receptor beta chain sequence together with its context. This entry comes from a study of OX40 agonist ivuxolimab in advanced cancers. Study-wide background: Patients received the agonistic anti-OX40 (CD134) antibody ivuxolimab. Every 2 weeks, patients got intravenous ivuxolimab at one of six dose levels (0.01-10 mg/kg). A mean age of approximately 60 years, range about 20 to 79, was recorded, and approximately 80% were male. People in dose escalation had one of these cancers: hepatocellular carcinoma, melanoma, renal cell or head and neck cancer.

The repertoire was sequenced with immunoSEQ multiplex PCR; TCRdb's copy has only in-frame clones and lacks some. The profile covers about 11,000 clones, with approximately 89% appearing a single time and around 29% taken by the ten largest. CDR1 is MDHEN, CDR2 SYDVKM, per germline. V lost 3 bases and J lost 4, with 10 bases in between. The CDR3 is made up of 13 amino acids. The chain recombines TRBV28 with TRBJ2-7, with D possibly TRBD1 on 5 matching bases. This receptor was identified in an adult with an advanced solid tumor such as melanoma, head and neck, liver or kidney cancer. Sequencing used CD4+ or CD8+ T cells sorted from blood, obtained in a trial of the OX40 agonist ivuxolimab. The CDR3, as DNA: TGTGCCAGCAGTTTGGGCAGGGTGTACGAGCAGTACTTC. As protein: CASSLGRVYEQYF.